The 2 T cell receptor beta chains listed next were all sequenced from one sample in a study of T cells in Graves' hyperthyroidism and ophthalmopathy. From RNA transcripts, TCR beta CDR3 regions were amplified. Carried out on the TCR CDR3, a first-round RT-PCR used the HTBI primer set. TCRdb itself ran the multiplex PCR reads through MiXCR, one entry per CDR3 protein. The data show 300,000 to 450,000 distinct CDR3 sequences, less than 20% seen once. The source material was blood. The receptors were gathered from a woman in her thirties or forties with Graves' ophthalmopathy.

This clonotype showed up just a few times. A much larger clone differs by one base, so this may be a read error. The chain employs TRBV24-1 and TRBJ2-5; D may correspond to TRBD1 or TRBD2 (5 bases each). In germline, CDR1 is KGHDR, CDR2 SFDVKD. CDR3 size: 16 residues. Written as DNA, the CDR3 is TGTGCCACCAGTGAGACCGGGACGCAGGACGTAGAGACCCGGTACTTC. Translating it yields CATSETGTQDVETRYF.

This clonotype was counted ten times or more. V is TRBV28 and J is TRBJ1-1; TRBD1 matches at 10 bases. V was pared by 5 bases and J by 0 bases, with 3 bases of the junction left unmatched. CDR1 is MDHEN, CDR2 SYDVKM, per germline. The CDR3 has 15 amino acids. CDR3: CASSVDRGLNTEAFF. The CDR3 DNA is TGTGCCAGCAGTGTAGACAGGGGGCTGAACACTGAAGCTTTCTTT.